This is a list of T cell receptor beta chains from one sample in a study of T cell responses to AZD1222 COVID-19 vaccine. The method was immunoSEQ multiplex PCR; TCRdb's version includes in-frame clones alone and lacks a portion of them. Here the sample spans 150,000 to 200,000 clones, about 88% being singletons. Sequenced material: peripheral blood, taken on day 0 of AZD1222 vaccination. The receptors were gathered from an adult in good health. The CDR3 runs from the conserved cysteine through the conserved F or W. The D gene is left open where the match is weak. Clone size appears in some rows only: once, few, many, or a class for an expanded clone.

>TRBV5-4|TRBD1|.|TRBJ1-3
TGTGCCAGCAGCTTAAACCCGGGGACAGGGGATTCTGGAAACACCATATATTTT
CASSLNPGTGDSGNTIYF
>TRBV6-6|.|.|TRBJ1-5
TGTGCCAGCACCTACACTGGAGTGGGCAATCAGCCCCAGCATTTT
CASTYTGVGNQPQHF
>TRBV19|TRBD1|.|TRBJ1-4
TGTGCCAGTAGTTCTGGAGACAGGGGCCCAAATGAAAAACTGTTTTTT
CASSSGDRGPNEKLFF
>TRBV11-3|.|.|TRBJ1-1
TGTGCCAGCAGCTCAGGGCACAGGGTTAGTGAAGCTTTCTTT
CASSSGHRVSEAFF
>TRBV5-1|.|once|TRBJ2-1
TGCGCCAGCAGGACCACCGGGGGCCACAATGAGCAGTTCTTC
CASRTTGGHNEQFF
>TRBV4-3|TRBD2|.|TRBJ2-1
TGCGCCAGCAGCCACGTTCAAACTGCGGGAGACAATGAGCAGTTCTTC
CASSHVQTAGDNEQFF
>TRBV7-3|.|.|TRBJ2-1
TGTGCCAGCAGCCCCACGACGCTCCACAATGAGCAGTTCTTC
CASSPTTLHNEQFF
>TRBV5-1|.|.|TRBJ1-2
TGCGCCAGCAGCTTGGAGGGTACCACATATGGCTACACCTTC
CASSLEGTTYGYTF
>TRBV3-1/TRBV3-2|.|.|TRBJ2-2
TGTGCCAGCACCCCAAGGGGCGAGGGGACCGGGGAGCTGTTTTTT
CASTPRGEGTGELFF
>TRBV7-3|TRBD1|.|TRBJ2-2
TGTGCCAGCAGCCCGGCACAGGGGTCGAACACCGGGGAGCTGTTTTTT
CASSPAQGSNTGELFF
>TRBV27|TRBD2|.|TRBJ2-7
TGTGCCAGCAGTCTGGGACTAGCGGGAGCGGGGGAGCAGTACTTC
CASSLGLAGAGEQYF
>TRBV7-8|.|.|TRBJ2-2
TGTGCCAGCAGCTCGAGGACAGCCATGAACACCGGGGAGCTGTTTTTT
CASSSRTAMNTGELFF
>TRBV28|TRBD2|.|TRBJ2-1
TGTGCGGGGGGGGTAGCGAGGCACAATGAGCAGTTCTTC
CAGGVARHNEQFF
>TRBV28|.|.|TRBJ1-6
TGTGCCAGCAGCCCTAATGGGGGCGGTTCACCCCTCCACTTT
CASSPNGGGSPLHF
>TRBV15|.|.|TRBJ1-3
TGTGCCACCAGCAGAGCTCCGTCGGTTGGGCCTCTGTCTGGAAACACCATATATTTT
CATSRAPSVGPLSGNTIYF
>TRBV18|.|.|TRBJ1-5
TGTGCCAGCTCACCAATGCCTAGCAATCAGCCCCAGCATTTT
CASSPMPSNQPQHF
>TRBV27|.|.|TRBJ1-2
TGTGCCAGCAGTTCTCCAGGGGACTATGGCTACACCTTC
CASSSPGDYGYTF
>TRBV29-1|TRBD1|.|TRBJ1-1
TGCAGCGTTGTACAGGGGGTAGACACTGAAGCTTTCTTT
CSVVQGVDTEAFF
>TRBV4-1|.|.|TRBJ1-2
TGCGCCAGCAGCCAAGGTCACGGACGTGTGGACTATGGCTACACCTTC
CASSQGHGRVDYGYTF
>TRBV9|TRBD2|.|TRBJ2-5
TGTGCCAGCAGCGGTAGCGGGGGGGCCATAGCAGAGACCCAGTACTTC
CASSGSGGAIAETQYF
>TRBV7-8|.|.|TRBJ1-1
TGTGCCAGCAGCCTTAATCGACAGGAATCAAACACTGAAGCTTTCTTT
CASSLNRQESNTEAFF
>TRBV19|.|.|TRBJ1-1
TGTGCCAGTAGCTTCAAGGGGAACACTGAAGCTTTCTTT
CASSFKGNTEAFF
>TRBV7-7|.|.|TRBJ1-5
TGTGCCAGCATCAAGGGGATGACAGAGCCTCGTTATCAGCCCCAGCATTTT
CASIKGMTEPRYQPQHF
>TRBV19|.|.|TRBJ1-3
TGTGCCAGTCTTCAGGGCAGCTCTGGAAACACCATATATTTT
CASLQGSSGNTIYF
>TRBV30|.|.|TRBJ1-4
TGTGCCTGGAGTGTCGGAGGGGGACTTAATGAAAAACTGTTTTTT
CAWSVGGGLNEKLFF
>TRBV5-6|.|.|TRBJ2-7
TGTGCCAGCAGCACCTCCTACGAGCAGTACTTC
CASSTSYEQYF
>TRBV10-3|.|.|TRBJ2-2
TGTGCCATCAGAGTGAATTCGGACCGCACCGGGGAGCTGTTTTTT
CAIRVNSDRTGELFF
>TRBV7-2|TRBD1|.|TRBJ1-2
TGTGCCAGCAGAACCGGGACAGATTTTTCTAACTATGGCTACACCTTC
CASRTGTDFSNYGYTF
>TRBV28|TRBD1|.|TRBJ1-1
TGTGCCACCCTACAGGGGTCTGAGTCTGAAGCTTTCTTT
CATLQGSESEAFF
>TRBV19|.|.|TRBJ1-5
TGTGCCAGTAGTCCGAGCCGGTGGACAGCATATAGCAATCAGCCCCAGCATTTT
CASSPSRWTAYSNQPQHF
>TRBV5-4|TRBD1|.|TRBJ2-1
TGTGCCAGCAGTCTGGTGGGACAGGGGGACAATGAGCAGTTCTTC
CASSLVGQGDNEQFF
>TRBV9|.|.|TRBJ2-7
TGTGCCAGCAGCGTTACAGGCTCCTACGAGCAGTACTTC
CASSVTGSYEQYF
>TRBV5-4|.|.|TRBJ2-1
TGTGCCAGCAGCTCGGGTAACAAGTACAATGAGCAGTTCTTC
CASSSGNKYNEQFF
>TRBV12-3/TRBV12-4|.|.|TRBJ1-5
TGTGCCAGCACCCCAGGGAATCAGCCCCAGCATTTT
CASTPGNQPQHF
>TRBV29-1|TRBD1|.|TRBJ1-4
TGCAGCGTCGGACAGGCCGAGGAAAAACTGTTTTTT
CSVGQAEEKLFF
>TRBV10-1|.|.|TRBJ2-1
TGCGCCAGCAGTGATTTCATGTTACAGGGTTCCTACAATGAGCAGTTCTTC
CASSDFMLQGSYNEQFF
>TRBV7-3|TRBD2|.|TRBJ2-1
TGTGCCAGCAGCCTCCAACCCGGGACTAGATCCTATGAGCAGTTCTTC
CASSLQPGTRSYEQFF
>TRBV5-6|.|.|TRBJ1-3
TGTGCCACCTCTTTGGGCACATACTCTGGAAACACCATATATTTT
CATSLGTYSGNTIYF
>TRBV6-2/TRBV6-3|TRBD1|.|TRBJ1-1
TGTGCCAGCAGTAAGGGACAGGGGGCCAAAGCTTTCTTT
CASSKGQGAKAFF